These T cell receptor beta chains were read from a single sample in a study of CD8 T cells in Susac syndrome. Each CDR3 protein is one row after TCRdb ran MiXCR on the immunoSEQ multiplex PCR reads. Altogether roughly 110,000 distinct CDR3 sequences are present, around 90% being singletons, with the ten largest covering around 0.12%. Sequenced input: CD8+ T cells from PBMCs. These receptors came from a human donor in good health. CDR3s include the opening cysteine and the closing phenylalanine or tryptophan. A D gene is named only where the DNA matches it firmly.

>TRBD1|TRBV20-1|14|TRBJ2-7
CSASGQGGTYEQYF
>NA|TRBV6-1|17|TRBJ2-6
CASKGRGQGTGANVLTF
>NA|TRBV27|13|TRBJ1-1
CASSPAPNTEAFF
>NA|TRBV18|14|TRBJ1-5
CASSQDYSNQPQHF
>NA|TRBV5-1|16|TRBJ1-1
CASSLPGHTANAEAFF
>NA|TRBV7-2|12|TRBJ2-7
CASSPEFSGQYF
>NA|TRBV20-1|16|TRBJ1-2
CSAREIDSRRGYGYTF
>TRBD1|TRBV20-1|14|TRBJ2-3
CSASIGQGTDTQYF
>NA|TRBV4-1|16|TRBJ1-1
CASSQVMPQRNTEAFF
>TRBD1|TRBV7-2|14|TRBJ2-7
CASSWGDRRPEQYF
>NA|TRBV6-1|17|TRBJ1-5
CASSQGGGRGRNQPQHF
>NA|TRBV7-9|14|TRBJ2-7
CASSLRETSYEQYF
>TRBD1|TRBV20-1|15|TRBJ1-5
CSASGGRGPGQPQHF
>NA|TRBV6-2/TRBV6-3|13|TRBJ1-1
CASSYVTGGAAFF
>TRBD1|TRBV7-3|15|TRBJ2-1
CASSNTGTGYNEQFF
>NA|TRBV12-3/TRBV12-4|13|TRBJ1-2
CASSQTGSNGYTF
>TRBD1|TRBV10-3|18|TRBJ1-1
CAIGGPGTVEGKNTEAFF
>NA|TRBV7-2|14|TRBJ2-7
CASSEVGLSGEQYF
>NA|TRBV9|13|TRBJ1-1
CASSSWGNTEAFF
>TRBD1|TRBV7-9|17|TRBJ2-1
CASRRLRMGQGHNEQFF
>NA|TRBV2|12|TRBJ1-2
CASNQGIGGYTF
>TRBD1|TRBV6-5|14|TRBJ1-6
CASSPGTANSPLHF
>NA|TRBV9|16|TRBJ1-4
CASSIDQSATNEKLFF
>TRBD1|TRBV7-2|16|TRBJ2-1
CASSLRDRGGTNEQFF
>NA|TRBV10-3|12|TRBJ1-3
CAIGGSGNTIYF
>NA|TRBV7-8|14|TRBJ2-1
CASSIAGVINEQFF
>TRBD2|TRBV5-1|16|TRBJ2-3
CASSLTGGRAVDTQYF
>NA|TRBV19|14|TRBJ1-2
CASTPTDRNYGYTF
>NA|TRBV7-8|14|TRBJ2-7
CASSLGRRVYEQYF
>TRBD2|TRBV10-3|16|TRBJ2-6
CAINAGGLSGANVLTF
>TRBD2|TRBV3-1|13|TRBJ2-1
CASTASGGGEQFF
>NA|TRBV7-9|15|TRBJ2-7
CASRLLGSPTEEQYF
>NA|TRBV25-1|15|TRBJ1-2
CASSVGWAGDYGYTF
>NA|TRBV6-2/TRBV6-3|16|TRBJ2-7
CASASFRGRLSDEQYF
>NA|TRBV3-1|14|TRBJ1-1
CASSQTRGSTEAFF
>NA|TRBV5-1|14|TRBJ2-6
CASSFDSGANVLTF
>NA|TRBV12-3/TRBV12-4|14|TRBJ1-1
CASTKTGMNTEAFF
>TRBD1|TRBV30|14|TRBJ1-5
CAWSSRDRNQPQHF
>NA|TRBV4-1|15|TRBJ2-3
CASSQEIASPDTQYF
>TRBD1|TRBV30|13|TRBJ1-1
CAWDRAQGTEAFF
>NA|TRBV6-5|14|TRBJ2-1
CASSYTPNYNEQFF
>TRBD1|TRBV2|17|TRBJ2-2
CASSYSGQGAVPGELFF
>NA|TRBV29-1|14|TRBJ1-4
CSAGSGSTNEKLFF
>NA|TRBV23-1|9|TRBJ1-2
CASSRCYTF
>NA|TRBV14|18|TRBJ2-4
CASSQGREGLSTKNIQYF
>TRBD2|TRBV19|14|TRBJ2-1
CASSLLAGHNEQFF
>NA|TRBV7-2|13|TRBJ2-7
CASTAGGTYEQYF
>NA|TRBV9|16|TRBJ2-1
CASSVRGGGEHNEQFF
>NA|TRBV30|10|TRBJ1-1
CALGGTRTFF
>NA|TRBV19|14|TRBJ2-7
CASSMGGGSYEQYF
>NA|TRBV2|15|TRBJ2-1
CASSDRESSYNEQFF
>NA|TRBV11-2|13|TRBJ1-5
CASSPRFNQPQHF
>NA|TRBV12-3/TRBV12-4|14|TRBJ2-3
CASSRTSRTDTQYF
>NA|TRBV7-8|14|TRBJ2-3
CASSLAPGADTQYF
>TRBD1|TRBV6-2/TRBV6-3|14|TRBJ2-4
CASSLQGDKGIQYF